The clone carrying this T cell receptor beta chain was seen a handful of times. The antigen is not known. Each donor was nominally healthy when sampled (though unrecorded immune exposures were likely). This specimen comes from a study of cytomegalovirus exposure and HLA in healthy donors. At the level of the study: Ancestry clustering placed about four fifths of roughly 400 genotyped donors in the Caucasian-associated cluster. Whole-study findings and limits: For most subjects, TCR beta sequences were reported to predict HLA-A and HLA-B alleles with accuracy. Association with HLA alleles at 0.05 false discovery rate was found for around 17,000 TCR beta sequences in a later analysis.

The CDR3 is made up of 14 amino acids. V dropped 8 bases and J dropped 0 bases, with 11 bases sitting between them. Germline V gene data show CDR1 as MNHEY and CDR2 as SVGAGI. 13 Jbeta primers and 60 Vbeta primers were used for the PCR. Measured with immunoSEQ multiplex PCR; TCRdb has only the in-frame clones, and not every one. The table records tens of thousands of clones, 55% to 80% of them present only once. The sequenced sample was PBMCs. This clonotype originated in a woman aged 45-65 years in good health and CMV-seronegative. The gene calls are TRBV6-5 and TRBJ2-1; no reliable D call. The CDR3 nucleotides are TGTGCCAGCTGTGGAGACCCCTCCTACAATGAGCAGTTCTTC. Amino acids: CASCGDPSYNEQFF.